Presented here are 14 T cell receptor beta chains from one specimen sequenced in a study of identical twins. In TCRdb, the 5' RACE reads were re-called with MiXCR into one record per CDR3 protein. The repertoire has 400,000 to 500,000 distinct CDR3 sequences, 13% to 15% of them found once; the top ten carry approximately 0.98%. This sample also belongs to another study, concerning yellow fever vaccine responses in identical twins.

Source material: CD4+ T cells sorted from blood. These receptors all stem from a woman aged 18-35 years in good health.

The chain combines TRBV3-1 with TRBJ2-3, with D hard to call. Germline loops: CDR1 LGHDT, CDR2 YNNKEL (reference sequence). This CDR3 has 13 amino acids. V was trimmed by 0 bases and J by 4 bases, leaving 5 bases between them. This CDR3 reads CASSQEVADTQYF. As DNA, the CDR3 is TGTGCCAGCAGCCAAGAGGTAGCAGATACGCAGTATTTT.

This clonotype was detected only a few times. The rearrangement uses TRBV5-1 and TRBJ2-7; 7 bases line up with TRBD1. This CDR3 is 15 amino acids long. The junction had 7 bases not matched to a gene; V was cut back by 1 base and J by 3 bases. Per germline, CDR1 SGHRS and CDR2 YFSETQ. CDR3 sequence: CASSLRGQTNYEQYF. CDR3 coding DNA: TGCGCCAGCAGCTTGAGGGGACAGACGAACTACGAGCAGTACTTC.

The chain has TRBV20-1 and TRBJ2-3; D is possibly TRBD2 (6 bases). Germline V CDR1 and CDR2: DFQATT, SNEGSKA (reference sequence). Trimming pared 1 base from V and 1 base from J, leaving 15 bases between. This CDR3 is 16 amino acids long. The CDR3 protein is CSARVLIAARTDTQYF. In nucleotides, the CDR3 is TGCAGTGCTAGAGTTCTCATAGCGGCTCGCACAGATACGCAGTATTTT.

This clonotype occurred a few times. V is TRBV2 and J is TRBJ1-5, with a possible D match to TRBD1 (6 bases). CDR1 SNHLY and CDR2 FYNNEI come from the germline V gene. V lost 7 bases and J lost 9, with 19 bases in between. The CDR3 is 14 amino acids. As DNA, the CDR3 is TGTGCCAGCAAGACAGGAGGGGCCCTAGCGCCCCAGCATTTT. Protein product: CASKTGGALAPQHF. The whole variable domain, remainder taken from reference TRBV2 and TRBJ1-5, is EPEVTQTPSHQVTQMGQEVILRCVPISNHLYFYWYRQILGQKVEFLVSFYNNEISEKSEIFDDQFSVERPDGSNFTLKIRSTKLEDSAMYFCASKTGGALAPQHFGDGTRLSIL.

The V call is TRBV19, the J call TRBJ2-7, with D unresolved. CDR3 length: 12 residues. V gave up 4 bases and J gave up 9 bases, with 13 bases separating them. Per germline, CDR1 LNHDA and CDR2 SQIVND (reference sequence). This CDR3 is CASSTVPERQYF. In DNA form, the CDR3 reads TGTGCCAGTAGTACCGTACCAGAAAGGCAGTACTTC. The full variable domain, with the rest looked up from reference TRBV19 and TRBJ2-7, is DGGITQSPKYLFRKEGQNVTLSCEQNLNHDAMYWYRQDPGQGLRLIYYSQIVNDFQKGDIAEGYSVSREKKESFPLTVTSAQKNPTAFYLCASSTVPERQYFGPGTRLTVT.

CDR3 amino acids: CATSSWTGEDYGYTF. CDR3 in DNA: TGTGCCACCAGCTCCTGGACAGGGGAGGACTATGGCTACACCTTC. The V call is TRBV15, the J call TRBJ1-2; TRBD1 matches 9 bases. Unmatched junction bases numbered 7, after V lost 5 bases and J lost 3 bases. The CDR3 totals 15 residues. Germline assignment: CDR1 LNHNV and CDR2 YYDKDF (reference sequence). The entire variable domain, with the rest obtained from reference TRBV15 and TRBJ1-2, is as follows: DAMVIQNPRYQVTQFGKPVTLSCSQTLNHNVMYWYQQKSSQAPKLLFHYYDKDFNNEADTPDNFQSRRPNTSFCFLDIRSPGLGDTAMYLCATSSWTGEDYGYTFGSGTRLTVV.

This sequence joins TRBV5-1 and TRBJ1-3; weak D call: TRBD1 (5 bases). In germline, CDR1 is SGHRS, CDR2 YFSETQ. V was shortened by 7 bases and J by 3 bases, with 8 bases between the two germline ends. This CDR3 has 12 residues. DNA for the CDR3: TGCGCCAGCGGACAAGATGGAAACACCATATATTTT. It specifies CASGQDGNTIYF.

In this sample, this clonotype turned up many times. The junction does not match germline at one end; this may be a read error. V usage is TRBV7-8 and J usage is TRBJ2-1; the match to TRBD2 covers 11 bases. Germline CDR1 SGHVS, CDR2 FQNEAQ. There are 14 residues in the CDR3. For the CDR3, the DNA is TGTGCCAGCAGCCTAGCGGGAGGCGGGAATGAGCAGTTCTTC. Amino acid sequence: CASSLAGGGNEQFF.

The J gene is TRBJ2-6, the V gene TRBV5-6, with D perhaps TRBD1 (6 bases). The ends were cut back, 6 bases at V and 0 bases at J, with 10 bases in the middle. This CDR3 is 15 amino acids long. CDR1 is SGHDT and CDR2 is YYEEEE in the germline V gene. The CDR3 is CASTVDSSGANVLTF. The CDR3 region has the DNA TGTGCCAGCACCGTGGACAGCTCTGGGGCCAACGTCCTGACTTTC.

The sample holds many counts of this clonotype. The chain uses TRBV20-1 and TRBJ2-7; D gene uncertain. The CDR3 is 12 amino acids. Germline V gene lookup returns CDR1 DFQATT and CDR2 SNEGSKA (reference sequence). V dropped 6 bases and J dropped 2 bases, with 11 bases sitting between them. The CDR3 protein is CSALSPAYEQYF. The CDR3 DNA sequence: TGCAGTGCGCTCTCCCCAGCCTACGAGCAGTACTTC.

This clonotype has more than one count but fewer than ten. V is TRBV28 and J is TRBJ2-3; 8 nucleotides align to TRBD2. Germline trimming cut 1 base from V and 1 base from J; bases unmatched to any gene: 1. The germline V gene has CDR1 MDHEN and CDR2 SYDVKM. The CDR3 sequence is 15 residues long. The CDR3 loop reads CASSLLGLGTDTQYF. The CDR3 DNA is TGTGCCAGCAGTTTATTGGGACTAGGCACAGATACGCAGTATTTT.

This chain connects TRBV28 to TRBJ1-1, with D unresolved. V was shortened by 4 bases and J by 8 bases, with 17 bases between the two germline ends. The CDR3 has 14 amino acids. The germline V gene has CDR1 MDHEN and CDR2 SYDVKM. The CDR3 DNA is TGTGCCAGCAGTTCGACCGACAAATTGGGCGAAGCTTTCTTT. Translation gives CASSSTDKLGEAFF.

CDR3 region: CSASKGREGLYNEQFF. The CDR3 DNA sequence: TGCAGTGCTAGTAAAGGCCGCGAAGGTCTCTATAATGAGCAGTTCTTC. The chain uses TRBV20-1 and TRBJ2-1; D uncertain. Trimming removed 3 bases at V and 7 bases at J, with 22 bases between. The CDR3 spans 16 residues. Germline V CDR1 and CDR2: DFQATT, SNEGSKA (reference sequence).

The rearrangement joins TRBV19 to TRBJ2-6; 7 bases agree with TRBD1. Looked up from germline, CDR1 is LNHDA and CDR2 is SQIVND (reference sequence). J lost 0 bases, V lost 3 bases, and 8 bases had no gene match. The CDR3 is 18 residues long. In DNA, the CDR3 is TGTGCCAGTAGTATTTCGACAGGGCTCCTCTCTGGGGCCAACGTCCTGACTTTC. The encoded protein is CASSISTGLLSGANVLTF.